This TCR beta chain was profiled in a study of T cells in tuberculosis. The V gene lost 5 bases and the J gene lost 3 bases, with 10 bases spanning the gap. The CDR3 is 13 residues long. Germline assignment: CDR1 SGHVS and CDR2 FQNEAQ. This clone was recorded only once. This table comes from immunoSEQ multiplex PCR, and its TCRdb copy is limited to in-frame clones, with some not included. The sample has about 7,700 clones, roughly 94% seen once. The rearrangement uses TRBV7-8 and TRBJ2-5; tentatively, D is TRBD1 (5 bases). The sequencing input was PBMCs. This TCR was recovered from an adult with tuberculosis. The CDR3 region has the DNA TGTGCCAGCAGCCCCCCCAGGGAAGAGACCCAGTACTTC. This sequence encodes CASSPPREETQYF.